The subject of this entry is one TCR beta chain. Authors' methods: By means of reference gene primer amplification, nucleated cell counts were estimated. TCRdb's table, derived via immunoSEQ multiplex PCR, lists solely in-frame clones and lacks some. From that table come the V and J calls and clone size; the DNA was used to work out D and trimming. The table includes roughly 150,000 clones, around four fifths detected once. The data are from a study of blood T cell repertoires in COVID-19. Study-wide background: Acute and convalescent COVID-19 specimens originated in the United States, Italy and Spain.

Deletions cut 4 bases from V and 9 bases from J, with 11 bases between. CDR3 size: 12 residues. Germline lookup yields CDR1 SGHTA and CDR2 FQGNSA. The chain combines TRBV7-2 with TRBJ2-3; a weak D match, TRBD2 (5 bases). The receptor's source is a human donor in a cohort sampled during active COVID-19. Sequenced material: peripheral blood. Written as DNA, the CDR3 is TGTGCCAGCAGCTCGGGCAGCGGAACGCAGTATTTT. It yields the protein CASSSGSGTQYF.